Listed below are T cell receptor beta chains from one sample, sequenced in a study of Graves' ophthalmopathy and Graves' hyperthyroidism. MiXCR was run by TCRdb on the multiplex PCR reads, yielding one entry per CDR3 protein. This table has approximately 210,000 distinct CDR3 sequences, about 32% appearing once. The sample consisted of peripheral blood. These receptors were taken from a man aged 50-60 years with Graves' ophthalmopathy. Each CDR3 is given with its conserved first and last residue. A clone size is listed for some rows: how often the clone was seen (once, few, many), or a class if it is expanded.

>many|TRBV28|TRBJ2-5
CASSPGGGEETQYF
>many|TRBV30|TRBJ1-6
CAWIGEGNSPLHF
>many|TRBV6-2/TRBV6-3|TRBJ2-5
CASSLQETQYF
>many|TRBV12-3/TRBV12-4|TRBJ2-7
CASSLDGPPYEQYF
>many|TRBV20-1|TRBJ2-7
CSARGPSAGTYEQYF
>many|TRBV27|TRBJ1-6
CASSPISGHLNSPLHF
>many|TRBV24-1|TRBJ2-3
CATSDFESGSTDTQYF
>once|TRBV20-1|TRBJ1-5
CSARNPGQGPNQPQHF
>many|TRBV19|TRBJ1-2
CASFKDGYTF
>many|TRBV29-1|TRBJ2-7
CSVGGQGVGRVSYEQYF
>many|TRBV20-1|TRBJ1-2
CSVPDPTSYGYTF
>many|TRBV28|TRBJ2-7
CASIARLGAGEQYF
>-|TRBV12-3/TRBV12-4|TRBJ1-6
CASRDSGNSPLHF
>-|TRBV20-1|TRBJ1-5
CSASPGGHQPQHF
>many|TRBV28|TRBJ2-4
CASSPSGSPALAKNIQYF
>few|TRBV6-1|TRBJ2-7
CASRSQYSYEQYF
>many|TRBV4-1|TRBJ2-7
CASSHERAPGEQYF
>many|TRBV6-5|TRBJ2-7
CASSYSTDEQYF
>-|TRBV6-1|TRBJ1-6
CASGRDRGNSPLHF
>-|TRBV6-1|TRBJ2-7
CASRVSTGPYEQYF
>many|TRBV14|TRBJ2-7
CASSGSGPPPEQYF
>many|TRBV28|TRBJ2-5
CASSFGDRVGETQYF
>-|TRBV7-9|TRBJ2-5
CASSVDNQETQYF
>many|TRBV15|TRBJ2-7
CATSRDPGSSYEQYF
>many|TRBV7-9|TRBJ2-7
CASSLVSSGVYEQYF
>many|TRBV19|TRBJ2-5
CASSTSGQGSGTQYF
>many|TRBV12-3/TRBV12-4|TRBJ2-7
CASSLTGEGSYEQYF
>many|TRBV6-1|TRBJ2-7
CASSESGDWRYEQYF
>many|TRBV20-1|TRBJ2-7
CSAPDMSSYEQYF
>few|TRBV12-3/TRBV12-4|TRBJ2-5
CASSPPGQVGETQYF
>many|TRBV20-1|TRBJ2-5
CSAGTGTETQYF
>many|TRBV12-3/TRBV12-4|TRBJ2-7
CASSLSRGQSSYEQYF
>once|TRBV12-3/TRBV12-4|TRBJ2-2
CASSLWHIANTGELFF